The 25 T cell receptor beta chains listed next were all sequenced from one sample in a study of identical twins. TCRdb called the 5' RACE reads again in MiXCR, with one record for every CDR3 protein. The sample has 410,000 or so distinct CDR3 sequences; less than 20% are singletons. Input material: naive T cells sorted from blood. These receptors originate from a man between 45 and 60 years old in good health.

V usage is TRBV14 and J usage is TRBJ2-6; 11 nucleotides agree with TRBD1. This CDR3 is built from 20 residues. The germline gives CDR1 SGHDN, CDR2 FVKESK. J was trimmed by 1 base and V by 4 bases; bases with no gene match: 12. CDR3 in amino acids: CASSPATRTGGASGANVLTF. DNA of the CDR3: TGTGCCAGCAGCCCCGCGACGCGGACAGGGGGCGCATCTGGGGCCAACGTCCTGACTTTC.

The CDR3 bases are TGTGCCAGCAGCGCACACGTGGGGCCCCTCGAGACCCAGTACTTC. Translating gives CASSAHVGPLETQYF. The chain carries TRBV9 and TRBJ2-5, with D possibly being TRBD1 (5 bases). The CDR3 sequence is 15 residues long. Germline assignment: CDR1 SGDLS and CDR2 YYNGEE. V was trimmed by 3 bases and J by 5 bases, leaving 17 bases between them.

This clonotype has at least ten counts. The rearrangement links TRBV5-1 to TRBJ2-7, with D perhaps matching TRBD2 (6 bases). Germline CDR1 and CDR2: SGHRS and YFSETQ. Trimming cost V 4 bases and J 7 bases, with 18 bases left between them. The CDR3 totals 14 residues. This CDR3 reads CASSLEGPAGEQYF. The CDR3 nucleotides are TGCGCCAGCAGCCTAGAAGGTCCCGCGGGAGAGCAGTACTTC.

This clonotype has a count of ten or more. The J gene is TRBJ2-2, the V gene TRBV7-9, with a weak D call TRBD2 (5 bases). This CDR3 region has 17 residues. The germline V and J ends were trimmed by 2 bases and 1 base, with 14 bases remaining between them. CDR1 is SEHNR and CDR2 is FQNEAQ in the germline V gene (reference sequence). CDR3 loop: CASSLRFGEGNTGELFF. CDR3 bases: TGTGCCAGCAGCTTAAGGTTTGGAGAGGGGAACACCGGGGAGCTGTTTTTT.

The J gene is TRBJ1-5, the V gene TRBV4-1; no clear D. This CDR3 is built from 15 residues. Trimming left V 1 base short and J 3 bases short, with 10 bases between. Germline loops: CDR1 MGHRA, CDR2 YSYEKL. The CDR3 DNA reads as TGCGCCAGCAGCCAAGTAGGGCGCACCAATCAGCCCCAGCATTTT. Protein product: CASSQVGRTNQPQHF.

This clonotype was observed many times. The V and J genes are TRBV29-1 and TRBJ2-1; 12 bases align to TRBD2. The CDR3 contains 14 residues. The V gene end was trimmed by 6 bases and the J gene end by 7 bases; junction bases not matched to a gene: 7. Germline values: CDR1 SQVTM, CDR2 ANQGSEA. The CDR3 is CSVQPGLAGNEQFF. The CDR3, as DNA: TGCAGCGTGCAGCCGGGACTAGCGGGTAATGAGCAGTTCTTC.

The chain uses TRBV20-1 and TRBJ2-5, with 11 positions matching TRBD2. This CDR3 contains 14 residues. Germline values: CDR1 DFQATT, CDR2 SNEGSKA (reference sequence). V shed 4 bases and J 6 bases; nucleotides not matched to a gene: 7. The CDR3 here is CSATRLAGRKTQYF. CDR3 nucleotides: TGCAGTGCTACCAGACTAGCGGGGAGGAAGACCCAGTACTTC.

This clonotype has only a few counts. The genes are TRBV10-3 and TRBJ2-7; 7 nucleotides align to TRBD1. CDR1 and CDR2 from the germline V gene are ENHRY and SYGVKD. The CDR3 covers 14 residues. Germline trimming cut 4 bases from V and 5 bases from J; bases unmatched to any gene: 8. The CDR3 reads CAISGQGPLDEQYF. Here the CDR3 DNA reads TGTGCCATCAGTGGACAGGGCCCCCTCGACGAGCAGTACTTC.

This clonotype came up once. The rearrangement uses TRBV6-2 or TRBV6-3 and TRBJ2-1; D tentatively fits TRBD1 or TRBD2 (5 bases each). Per the germline V gene, CDR1 is MNHEY and CDR2 is SVGEGT. Trimming removed 4 bases at V and 7 bases at J, with 8 bases between. The CDR3 is 12 residues long. This chain's CDR3 is CASSWDLNEQFF. The CDR3 DNA sequence: TGTGCCAGCAGTTGGGACCTGAATGAGCAGTTCTTC.

The chain employs TRBV7-2 and TRBJ2-7; D uncertain. Per the germline V gene, CDR1 is SGHTA and CDR2 is FQGNSA. Trimming removed 4 bases at V and 4 bases at J, with 11 bases between. The CDR3 loop spans 13 amino acids. The CDR3, as DNA: TGTGCCAGCAGCTCCGTGGACGGGTACGAGCAGTACTTC. As protein: CASSSVDGYEQYF.

V usage is TRBV11-1 and J usage is TRBJ2-1, with D unclear. The CDR3 totals 12 residues. Germline V CDR1 and CDR2: SGHAT, FQDESV (reference sequence). V lost 5 bases, J lost 6 bases, and 8 bases lay in between. CDR3 sequence (DNA): TGTGCCAGCAGCAAATTCTCCAATGAGCAGTTCTTC. Its translation: CASSKFSNEQFF.

This chain uses TRBV5-6 with TRBJ1-5; D ambiguous. With 0 bases removed from V and 3 bases from J, the gap between germline ends came to 13 bases. Germline CDR1 is SGHDT and CDR2 is YYEEEE. The CDR3 sequence is 16 residues long. The CDR3 sequence: CASSLVNQRINQPQHF. CDR3 bases: TGTGCCAGCAGCTTGGTGAACCAAAGGATCAATCAGCCCCAGCATTTT.

This clonotype was picked up many times. The chain employs TRBV4-3 and TRBJ2-5, with 8 nucleotides matching TRBD2. Trimming at V came to 1 base and at J to 5 bases, leaving 12 bases not matched to a gene. The CDR3 runs to 17 residues. The germline V gene has CDR1 LGHNA and CDR2 YSLEER. CDR3 DNA sequence: TGCGCCAGCAGCCAAGTTTTAGGCGGGGGGATCGGGGAGACCCAGTACTTC. Protein sequence: CASSQVLGGGIGETQYF.

This clonotype was counted between two and nine times. The J gene is TRBJ1-1, the V gene TRBV5-1, with 7 bases fitting TRBD1. With V trimmed by 3 bases and J by 5 bases, 7 bases remained unmatched. The CDR3 runs 14 residues. The germline gives CDR1 SGHRS, CDR2 YFSETQ. This CDR3 reads CASSWAGGQTEAFF. The CDR3, as DNA: TGCGCCAGCAGCTGGGCGGGGGGACAGACTGAAGCTTTCTTT.

The chain joins TRBV10-3 to TRBJ2-7; 12 nucleotides match TRBD2. CDR1 is ENHRY and CDR2 is SYGVKD in the germline V gene. Trimming took 6 bases from V and 2 from J; bases not matched to a gene: 5. This CDR3 is 15 amino acids long. The CDR3 spells CAIRGGLAGPYEQYF. CDR3 in DNA: TGTGCCATCAGGGGCGGACTAGCGGGACCCTACGAGCAGTACTTC.

The rearrangement joins TRBV4-3 to TRBJ2-7; 7 positions match TRBD2. The CDR3 runs to 15 residues. Germline CDR1 reads LGHNA; CDR2 reads YSLEER. V was clipped by 4 bases and J by 5 bases; unmatched bases: 11. This CDR3 reads CASSREWGGLDEQYF. Written as DNA, the CDR3 is TGCGCCAGCAGCCGCGAATGGGGGGGGTTGGACGAGCAGTACTTC.

The gene calls are TRBV2 and TRBJ2-1; 7 bases are shared with TRBD1. V lost 3 bases and J lost 2; bases outside the gene matches: 4. Germline V gene data show CDR1 as SNHLY and CDR2 as FYNNEI. CDR3 length: 15 amino acids. The CDR3 DNA reads as TGTGCCAGCAGTGACCGACAGGGCGCCTACAATGAGCAGTTCTTC. Protein sequence: CASSDRQGAYNEQFF.

This clonotype was observed a handful of times. The genes are TRBV7-9 and TRBJ2-1, with D possibly matching TRBD2 (5 bases). Germline-derived CDR1 and CDR2 are SEHNR and FQNEAQ (reference sequence). The CDR3 is 12 residues long. V was cut by 5 bases and J by 9 bases, with 11 bases left in between. The CDR3 DNA follows: TGTGCCAGCAGCACCCTAGCAAGTGAGCAGTTCTTC. Translation: CASSTLASEQFF.

This chain links TRBV10-3 with TRBJ1-1; tentatively, D is TRBD1 (5 bases). Germline CDR1 is ENHRY and CDR2 is SYGVKD. V lost 10 bases, J lost 1 base, and 10 bases lay in between. This CDR3 contains 12 residues. DNA for the CDR3: TGTGCCACGACCACAGGGAACACTGAAGCTTTCTTT. Amino acid sequence: CATTTGNTEAFF.

About this clonotype: The junction departs from the called germline gene at one end, perhaps through a read error. V and J are TRBV5-5 and TRBJ2-7, with 7 bases matching TRBD2. This CDR3 has 15 amino acids. Germline assignment: CDR1 SGHKS and CDR2 YYEKEE (reference sequence). In DNA, the CDR3 is TGTACCAGCAGGATCTCCCCCACGGGGGGCTACGAGCAGTACTTC. This codes for CTSRISPTGGYEQYF.

The chain has TRBV11-2 and TRBJ1-2; 7 nucleotides line up with TRBD1. V dropped 5 bases and J dropped 3; count of bases not matched to a gene: 6. Germline V CDR1 and CDR2: SGHAT, FQNNGV. The CDR3 length is 14 residues. Here the CDR3 DNA reads TGTGCCAGCAGCCGGCATACAGGGGACTATGGCTACACCTTC. It encodes CASSRHTGDYGYTF. Together with reference TRBV11-2 and TRBJ1-2, the CDR3 gives the full variable domain: EAGVAQSPRYKIIEKRQSVAFWCNPISGHATLYWYQQILGQGPKLLIQFQNNGVVDDSQLPKDRFSAERLKGVDSTLKIQPAKLEDSAVYLCASSRHTGDYGYTFGSGTRLTVV.

There are a few counts of this clonotype. J is TRBJ2-3 and V is TRBV29-1; D unclear. In germline, CDR1 is SQVTM, CDR2 ANQGSEA. The CDR3 has 13 amino acids. The V gene lost 7 bases and the J gene lost 6 bases, with 17 bases spanning the gap. The CDR3 protein is CSALGSVVDTQYF. The DNA of the CDR3 is TGCAGCGCCCTGGGGTCAGTCGTGGATACGCAGTATTTT.

This chain uses TRBV4-2 with TRBJ2-3, with 7 bases lining up with TRBD2. This CDR3 region has 17 residues. The ends lost 1 base at V and 2 bases at J; junction bases unmatched: 9. Germline loops: CDR1 LGHNA, CDR2 YNFKEQ. The CDR3 DNA sequence: TGTGCCAGCAGCCAAGTATCTTGGCGGGGGAACACAGATACGCAGTATTTT. Encoded protein: CASSQVSWRGNTDTQYF.

This clonotype has ten or more counts. V gene TRBV4-2 combines with J gene TRBJ2-1, with D unresolved. The CDR3 extends over 11 amino acids. Germline CDR1 and CDR2: LGHNA and YNFKEQ. V lost 1 base, J lost 12 bases, and 7 bases lay in between. The CDR3 region is CASSQGSWQFF. In nucleotides, the CDR3 is TGTGCCAGCAGCCAAGGAAGTTGGCAGTTCTTC.

This clonotype was counted ten times or more. The rearrangement uses TRBV12-3 or TRBV12-4 and TRBJ2-1, with 14 bases aligning to TRBD2. CDR3 size: 16 residues. V lost 6 bases to trimming and J lost 8 bases; unmatched junction nucleotides: 9. CDR3 region: CASSSRLAGGWDEQFF. CDR3 in DNA: TGTGCCAGCAGCTCGAGACTAGCGGGAGGGTGGGATGAGCAGTTCTTC.